Each of the 29 T cell receptor beta chains below was sequenced from the same sample in a study of patients and donors after allogeneic stem cell transplantation. TCRdb re-analysed the RT-PCR reads in MiXCR, keeping a single row per CDR3 protein. The table records 920,000 or so distinct CDR3 sequences, approximately 19% of them present only once. The sample taken for sequencing was blood, either unsorted or a sorted T cell fraction (not recorded which). These receptors came from a human donor who was either an allogeneic HSCT recipient or a stem cell or donor lymphocyte infusion donor (not recorded which). It is not recorded whose cells these are; they may come from a transplant donor.

The CDR3 DNA follows: TGTGCCAGCAGCGTAGGATGGGGGCCACAAGAGACCCAGTACTTC. It translates to CASSVGWGPQETQYF. This sequence joins TRBV9 and TRBJ2-5; possible D gene TRBD1, 6 bases. Germline V CDR1 and CDR2: SGDLS, YYNGEE. The CDR3 consists of 15 residues. With 0 bases removed from V and 2 bases from J, the gap between germline ends came to 11 bases.

The chain employs TRBV4-1 and TRBJ1-1; D is unclear. Germline V gene lookup returns CDR1 MGHRA and CDR2 YSYEKL. The V end lost 3 bases, the J end lost 7 bases, and 12 bases lay between the germline ends. The CDR3 has 13 amino acids. DNA of the CDR3: TGCGCCAGCAGCCAGGGTCCGTCCCTTGAAGCTTTCTTT. Residues: CASSQGPSLEAFF.

This chain links TRBV30 with TRBJ1-2; D remains unclear. Trimming stripped 4 bases from V and 6 bases from J, with 21 bases between. This CDR3 contains 15 residues. CDR1 and CDR2 (germline): GTSNPN, SVGIG (reference sequence). CDR3 in amino acids: CAWTRPLQAYDGYTF. In DNA, the CDR3 is TGTGCCTGGACCCGCCCCCTGCAAGCGTATGATGGCTACACCTTC.

This clonotype was counted between two and nine times. This chain joins TRBV20-1 and TRBJ2-3; possible D gene TRBD2, 5 bases. Germline V gives CDR1 DFQATT, CDR2 SNEGSKA (reference sequence). The CDR3 is 17 residues long. Deletions cut 0 bases from V and 4 bases from J, with 20 bases between. In DNA, the CDR3 is TGCAGTGCTAGAGATTCTACAAGACTATCTGTCTCAGATACGCAGTATTTT. Amino acids: CSARDSTRLSVSDTQYF.

The chain recombines TRBV7-9 with TRBJ2-1; the D is unclear. This CDR3 region has 12 residues. The V end lost 5 bases, the J end lost 4 bases, and 6 bases lay between the germline ends. In germline, CDR1 is SEHNR, CDR2 FQNEAQ (reference sequence). This chain's CDR3 is CASSVRYNEQFF. In nucleotides, the CDR3 is TGTGCCAGCAGCGTAAGATACAATGAGCAGTTCTTC. Together with reference TRBV7-9 and TRBJ2-1, the CDR3 gives the full variable domain: DTGVSQNPRHKITKRGQNVTFRCDPISEHNRLYWYRQTLGQGPEFLTYFQNEAQLEKSRLLSDRFSAERPKGSFSTLEIQRTEQGDSAMYLCASSVRYNEQFFGPGTRLTVL.

This clonotype appeared a few times. The chain has TRBV6-2 or TRBV6-3 and TRBJ2-1; TRBD2 matches at 8 bases. V dropped 2 bases and J dropped 5; count of bases not matched to a gene: 2. This CDR3 comprises 14 residues. Germline loops: CDR1 MNHEY, CDR2 SVGEGT. CDR3 sequence (DNA): TGTGCCAGCAGTTACCTGCGGGGGGACAATGAGCAGTTCTTC. Its translation is CASSYLRGDNEQFF.

The V gene is TRBV29-1, the J gene TRBJ2-7; 8 positions agree with TRBD1. After removal of 1 base from V and 3 bases from J, the junction contained 2 bases not matched to a gene. The CDR3 extends over 13 amino acids. Germline V gives CDR1 SQVTM, CDR2 ANQGSEA. The CDR3 DNA is TGCAGCGTTGAAGGGACAGGGTTCTACGAGCAGTACTTC. Translation gives CSVEGTGFYEQYF.

The table lists this clonotype with a few counts. The J gene is TRBJ2-3, the V gene TRBV11-2; D is uncertain. The length of the CDR3 is 14 residues. Trimming cost V 2 bases and J 4 bases, with 10 bases left between them. The V gene's germline CDR1 is SGHAT and CDR2 FQNNGV. CDR3 nucleotides: TGTGCCAGCAGCTTAACGCTCGGAGCAGATACGCAGTATTTT. As protein: CASSLTLGADTQYF.

There are a few counts of this clonotype. J is TRBJ2-7 and V is TRBV20-1; D ambiguous. V was pared by 3 bases and J by 3 bases, with 15 bases between. CDR1 and CDR2 (germline): DFQATT, SNEGSKA (reference sequence). The CDR3 runs to 14 residues. CDR3 coding DNA: TGCAGTGCTAGGATTTCTTTTGGGGACTACGAGCAGTACTTC. It codes for CSARISFGDYEQYF.

Ten or more counts support this clonotype. This chain connects TRBV12-3 or TRBV12-4 to TRBJ2-4; 10 bases match TRBD1. The CDR3 contains 16 residues. Germline trimming cut 7 bases from V and 2 bases from J; bases unmatched to any gene: 8. CDR3 amino acids: CASTLGGQGPKNIQYF. CDR3 coding DNA: TGTGCCAGCACTTTGGGGGGACAGGGGCCCAAAAACATTCAGTACTTC.

This clonotype showed up many times. This chain joins TRBV7-9 and TRBJ2-1, with D tentatively TRBD2 (6 bases). This CDR3 is built from 12 residues. In germline, CDR1 is SEHNR, CDR2 FQNEAQ (reference sequence). The V end lost 5 bases, the J end lost 6 bases, and 8 bases lay between the germline ends. Here the CDR3 reads CASSPTSNEQFF. In nucleotides, the CDR3 is TGTGCCAGCAGCCCGACTAGCAATGAGCAGTTCTTC.

This clonotype has at least ten counts. This chain links TRBV4-3 with TRBJ1-1, with D possibly matching TRBD1 (6 bases). V lost 0 bases to trimming and J lost 3 bases, with 11 bases between them. The CDR3 spans 15 residues. Germline CDR1 is LGHNA and CDR2 is YSLEER. The CDR3 DNA sequence: TGCGCCAGCAGCCAAGATTTGGGACACCACACTGAAGCTTTCTTT. Translating it yields CASSQDLGHHTEAFF.

This clonotype showed up many times. This sequence joins TRBV7-2 and TRBJ1-1, with 7 bases fitting TRBD1. The V gene end was trimmed by 3 bases and the J gene end by 3 bases; junction bases not matched to a gene: 1. The germline V gene has CDR1 SGHTA and CDR2 FQGNSA. The CDR3 covers 13 residues. CDR3 nucleotide sequence: TGTGCCAGCAGCTTGAGGGGGCACACTGAAGCTTTCTTT. Its translation: CASSLRGHTEAFF.

This clonotype was found many times. The V gene is TRBV5-1, the J gene TRBJ2-2, with 9 bases fitting TRBD1. V lost 4 bases and J lost 0; bases outside the gene matches: 1. This CDR3 comprises 15 residues. Germline V gene sequence: CDR1 SGHRS, CDR2 YFSETQ. CDR3 sequence reads: CASSRQGANTGELFF. The DNA of the CDR3 is TGCGCCAGCAGCCGACAGGGGGCGAACACCGGGGAGCTGTTTTTT.

The chain has TRBV2 and TRBJ2-1, with D tentatively TRBD1 or TRBD2 (5 bases each). The CDR3 covers 16 residues. Deletions cut 5 bases from V and 0 bases from J, with 14 bases between. CDR1 and CDR2 from the germline V gene are SNHLY and FYNNEI. The chain's CDR3 is CASSPRDGSSYNEQFF. CDR3 in DNA: TGTGCCAGCAGTCCTAGGGACGGCAGCTCCTACAATGAGCAGTTCTTC.

The V call is TRBV7-9, the J call TRBJ2-7, with TRBD2 matching 7 bases. After removal of 5 bases from V and 6 bases from J, the junction contained 10 bases not matched to a gene. The CDR3 extends over 14 amino acids. Germline CDR1 SEHNR, CDR2 FQNEAQ (reference sequence). CDR3 region: CASSPRLGGGEQYF. CDR3 DNA: TGTGCCAGCAGCCCCCGGCTAGGCGGGGGCGAGCAGTACTTC.

V is TRBV25-1 and J is TRBJ2-1, with TRBD2 matching 8 bases. The germline gives CDR1 MGHDK, CDR2 SYGVNS. This CDR3 is 14 amino acids long. V was clipped by 9 bases and J by 8 bases; unmatched bases: 12. The CDR3 coding sequence is TGTGCCAGTAATGAGTTTAGCGGGAATGATGAGCAGTTCTTC. It translates to CASNEFSGNDEQFF.

The V gene is TRBV20-1, the J gene TRBJ2-5; 10 nucleotides agree with TRBD1. Trimming cost V 0 bases and J 5 bases; bases outside gene matches: 9. The CDR3 extends over 16 amino acids. Germline V gene sequence: CDR1 DFQATT, CDR2 SNEGSKA (reference sequence). The CDR3, as DNA: TGCAGTGCTAGAGATTTTCGGGACAGGGGAGGTGAGACCCAGTACTTC. Translated, it gives CSARDFRDRGGETQYF.

This clonotype has just a few counts. The rearrangement links TRBV10-3 to TRBJ1-2, with D unclear. The CDR3 consists of 11 residues. V dropped 4 bases and J dropped 4 bases, with 4 bases sitting between them. Germline V gene lookup returns CDR1 ENHRY and CDR2 SYGVKD. CDR3 residues: CAISVSYGYTF. The CDR3 DNA reads TGTGCCATCAGTGTCAGCTATGGCTACACCTTC.

This clonotype was counted only a few times. The rearrangement links TRBV12-3 or TRBV12-4 to TRBJ1-1; a weak D match, TRBD1 (5 bases). V lost 5 bases, J lost 5 bases, and 21 bases lay in between. The CDR3 totals 16 residues. In DNA, the CDR3 is TGTGCCAGCAGTCCGCCCACCCCAGGGCGAGGGACTGAAGCTTTCTTT. This codes for CASSPPTPGRGTEAFF.

The chain is built from TRBV11-3 and TRBJ2-1; possible D gene TRBD2, 6 bases. The CDR3 consists of 15 residues. Trimming shortened V by 3 bases and J by 2 bases, and 11 bases separated the two germline ends. Looked up from germline, CDR1 is SGHNT and CDR2 is YENEEA. The CDR3 reads CASSFRGLPYNEQFF. DNA for the CDR3: TGTGCCAGCAGCTTCCGGGGACTGCCCTACAATGAGCAGTTCTTC.

This clonotype was observed a few times. The chain is built from TRBV29-1 and TRBJ2-7, with D maybe TRBD2 (6 bases). The CDR3 consists of 14 residues. V was pared by 6 bases and J by 2 bases, with 17 bases between. Germline V gene lookup returns CDR1 SQVTM and CDR2 ANQGSEA. The CDR3 nucleotides are TGCAGCGTCACAAAGACTAGAGGCACCTACGAGCAGTACTTC. This translates into CSVTKTRGTYEQYF.

The chain is built from TRBV21-1 and TRBJ1-4; the table's D gene call, TRBD1, was not cross checked with the DNA. TRBV21-1 is an annotated pseudogene. There are 18 residues in the CDR3. The chain's CDR3 is CASSGIKRQGACNEKLFF. In nucleotides, the CDR3 is TGTGCCAGCAGCGGGATAAAGAGGCAGGGGGCATGCAATGAAAAACTGTTTTTT.

CDR3 loop: CASSLPLQGLTDTQYF. DNA of the CDR3: TGCGCCAGCAGCCTACCTCTACAGGGACTCACAGATACGCAGTATTTT. The gene calls are TRBV5-1 and TRBJ2-3, with D perhaps being TRBD1 or TRBD2 (6 bases each). V was clipped by 4 bases and J by 2 bases, with 17 bases between them. CDR1 and CDR2 from the germline V gene are SGHRS and YFSETQ. The CDR3 loop spans 16 amino acids.

The V call is TRBV12-3 or TRBV12-4, the J call TRBJ1-2, with 7 nucleotides matching TRBD1. Trimming removed 5 bases from V and 10 bases from J; junction bases left unmatched: 4. The CDR3 is made up of 11 amino acids. In nucleotides, the CDR3 is TGTGCCAGCAGTCTAACAGGGGCCTACACCTTC. It encodes CASSLTGAYTF.

This clonotype was picked up a small number of times. The chain links TRBV20-1 to TRBJ1-3; D remains unclear. Germline V gives CDR1 DFQATT, CDR2 SNEGSKA (reference sequence). The germline V and J ends were trimmed by 0 bases and 4 bases, with 10 bases remaining between them. The CDR3 runs 14 residues. The CDR3 nucleotides read TGCAGTGCTAGAGATGGGTTACGGGGAAACACCATATATTTT. Its protein is CSARDGLRGNTIYF.

The chain links TRBV10-3 to TRBJ1-4; TRBD1 agrees at 9 bases. The CDR3 loop spans 14 amino acids. J was trimmed by 12 bases and V by 5 bases; bases with no gene match: 10. Germline-derived CDR1 and CDR2 are ENHRY and SYGVKD. CDR3 protein: CAISLQGAAEELFF. The CDR3 nucleotides read TGTGCCATCAGTTTACAGGGGGCCGCTGAGGAACTGTTTTTT.

The J gene is TRBJ1-4, the V gene TRBV9; D ambiguous. CDR1 and CDR2 from the germline V gene are SGDLS and YYNGEE. The CDR3 is 15 amino acids. Trimming removed 0 bases from V and 4 bases from J, with 10 bases in between. This CDR3 is CASSVEGRSNEKLFF. The CDR3 bases are TGTGCCAGCAGCGTAGAAGGGCGGAGTAATGAAAAACTGTTTTTT.

This sequence joins TRBV20-1 and TRBJ1-1; D perhaps matches TRBD1 (5 bases). This CDR3 spans 13 amino acids. V was pared by 2 bases and J by 5 bases, with 12 bases between. The germline CDR1 and CDR2 sequences are DFQATT and SNEGSKA (reference sequence). CDR3 amino acids: CSARPAGGTEAFF. The CDR3 DNA reads TGCAGTGCTAGACCAGCGGGGGGGACTGAAGCTTTCTTT.